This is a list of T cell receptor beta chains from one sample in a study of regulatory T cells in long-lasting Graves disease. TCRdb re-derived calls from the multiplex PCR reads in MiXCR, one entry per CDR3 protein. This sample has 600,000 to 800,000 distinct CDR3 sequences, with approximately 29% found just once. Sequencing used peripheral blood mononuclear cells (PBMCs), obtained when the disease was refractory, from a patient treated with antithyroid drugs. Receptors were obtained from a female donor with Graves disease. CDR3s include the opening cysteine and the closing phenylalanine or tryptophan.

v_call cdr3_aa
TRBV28 CASGVEDRTLYF
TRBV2 CASREQGAYTEAFF
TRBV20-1 CSAEEASSYEQYF
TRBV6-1 CASSQGQGDSPLHF
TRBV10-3 CAISESGSNSGANVLTF
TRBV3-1 CASSQGKGGLEQYF
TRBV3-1 CASSQFRNTEAFF
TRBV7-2 CASSLPGLPSYNEQFF
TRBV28 CASSALDGSLGEQYF
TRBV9 CASSPTMGPEAFF